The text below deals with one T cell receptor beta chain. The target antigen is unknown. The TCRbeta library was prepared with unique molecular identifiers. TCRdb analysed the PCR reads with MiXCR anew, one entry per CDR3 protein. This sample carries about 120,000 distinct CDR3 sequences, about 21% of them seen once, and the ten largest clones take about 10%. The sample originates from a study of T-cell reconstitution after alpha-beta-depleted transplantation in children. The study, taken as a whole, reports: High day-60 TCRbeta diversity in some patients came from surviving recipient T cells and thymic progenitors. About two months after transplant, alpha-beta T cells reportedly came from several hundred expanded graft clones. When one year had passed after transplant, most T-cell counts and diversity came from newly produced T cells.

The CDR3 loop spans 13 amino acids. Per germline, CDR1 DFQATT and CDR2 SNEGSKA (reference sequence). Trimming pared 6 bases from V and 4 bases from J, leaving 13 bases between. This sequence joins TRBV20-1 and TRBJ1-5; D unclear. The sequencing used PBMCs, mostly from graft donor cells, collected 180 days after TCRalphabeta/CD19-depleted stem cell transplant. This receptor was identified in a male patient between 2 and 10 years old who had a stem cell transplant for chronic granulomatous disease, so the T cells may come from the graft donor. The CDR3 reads CSATKTSNQPQHF. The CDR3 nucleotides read TGCAGTGCAACGAAGACTAGTAATCAGCCCCAGCATTTT.